These T cell receptor beta chains were read from a single sample in a study of human versus mouse CDR3 diversity and MHC coevolution. Sequencing used immunoSEQ multiplex PCR; TCRdb keeps in-frame clones, though not all of them. The sample includes 75,000 to 90,000 clones, around 93% of them seen just once. Sequencing was carried out using naive CD4+ T cells from blood. The source is a person between 25 and 70 years old in good health. Both conserved end residues are part of each CDR3. The D gene is left open where the match is weak. Some rows have no size entry. The others give once, few or many, or a class for an expanded clone.

size: -
V: TRBV11-2
J: TRBJ2-1
D: TRBD2
DNA: TGTGCCAGCAACCCCCTCCTTGGTCAGCGGGGTGAGCAGTTCTTC
CDR3: CASNPLLGQRGEQFF

size: -
V: TRBV7-2
J: TRBJ2-7
D: TRBD1
DNA: TGTGCCAGCAGCTATGGGACAGGGTTGTACGAGCAGTACTTC
CDR3: CASSYGTGLYEQYF

size: -
V: TRBV5-1
J: TRBJ1-2
D: -
DNA: TGCGCCAGCAGCTTGGGACAGTCGGTAGGAGGCTACACCTTC
CDR3: CASSLGQSVGGYTF

size: -
V: TRBV19
J: TRBJ1-1
D: TRBD1
DNA: TGTGCCATCCGGGACAGGGGTATTCGGGACACTGAAGCTTTCTTT
CDR3: CAIRDRGIRDTEAFF

size: -
V: TRBV14
J: TRBJ2-3
D: -
DNA: TGTGCCAGCAGCCTGCAGCAGGGGGATACGCAGTATTTT
CDR3: CASSLQQGDTQYF

size: once
V: TRBV11-2
J: TRBJ2-1
D: TRBD2
DNA: TGTGCCAGCAGCCTAGCAGCGACCAGCGGGAGCTCCTACAATGAGCAGTTCTTC
CDR3: CASSLAATSGSSYNEQFF

size: -
V: TRBV29-1
J: TRBJ2-1
D: TRBD2
DNA: TGCAGCGTGCCCCCCGGGGGGAGCTCCTACAATGAGCAGTTCTTC
CDR3: CSVPPGGSSYNEQFF

size: once
V: TRBV5-1
J: TRBJ2-7
D: -
DNA: TGCGCCAGCCGTTTGACAGGCACACGGGGTGACGAGCAGTACTTC
CDR3: CASRLTGTRGDEQYF

size: -
V: TRBV7-2
J: TRBJ1-2
D: -
DNA: TGTGCCAGCAGCTTAGGGGGGACAAACTATGGCTACACCTTC
CDR3: CASSLGGTNYGYTF

size: -
V: TRBV9
J: TRBJ1-2
D: -
DNA: TGTGCCAGTGGACAGTCCCTCTATGGCTACACCTTC
CDR3: CASGQSLYGYTF

size: -
V: TRBV28
J: TRBJ1-4
D: -
DNA: TGTGCCAGCAATAATCCAGGGCGTGTAAATGAAAAACTGTTTTTT
CDR3: CASNNPGRVNEKLFF

size: -
V: TRBV18
J: TRBJ2-4
D: TRBD1
DNA: TGTGCCAGCTCACCCGGGACAGGCGGGAAAAACATTCAGTACTTC
CDR3: CASSPGTGGKNIQYF

size: once
V: TRBV19
J: TRBJ2-1
D: -
DNA: TGTGCCAGTAGGAAGACAGGTACGACTAACTACAATGAGCAGTTCTTC
CDR3: CASRKTGTTNYNEQFF

size: -
V: TRBV5-4
J: TRBJ2-5
D: TRBD1
DNA: TGTGCCAGCAGCACCTTACAGGGGGCGGGGGAGACCCAGTACTTC
CDR3: CASSTLQGAGETQYF

size: -
V: TRBV5-1
J: TRBJ2-1
D: TRBD1
DNA: TGCGCCAGCAGCACCACAGGGGTTGGCTACAATGAGCAGTTCTTC
CDR3: CASSTTGVGYNEQFF

size: -
V: TRBV5-1
J: TRBJ1-1
D: -
DNA: TGCGCCAGCAGGAGGGCAGGGGAGAACACTGAAGCTTTCTTT
CDR3: CASRRAGENTEAFF

size: -
V: TRBV25-1
J: TRBJ1-1
D: -
DNA: TGTGCCAGCCGGGACTCCCTTAACACTGAAGCTTTCTTT
CDR3: CASRDSLNTEAFF

size: -
V: TRBV4-1
J: TRBJ2-5
D: TRBD1
DNA: TGCGCCAGCAGCCAAGATTTACAGGGGCGCCAAGAGACCCAGTACTTC
CDR3: CASSQDLQGRQETQYF

size: -
V: TRBV27
J: TRBJ1-5
D: -
DNA: TGTGCCAGCAGTTCTCAGGGCGATCAGCCCCAGCATTTT
CDR3: CASSSQGDQPQHF

size: -
V: TRBV19
J: TRBJ1-4
D: -
DNA: TGTGCCAGTAGTACCCGGGGAGCAACTAATGAAAAACTGTTTTTT
CDR3: CASSTRGATNEKLFF

size: -
V: TRBV5-6
J: TRBJ1-2
D: TRBD1
DNA: TGTGCCAGCGCAGGGGGTGGGCGGCTCTATGGCTACACCTTC
CDR3: CASAGGGRLYGYTF

size: -
V: TRBV5-1
J: TRBJ2-5
D: TRBD2
DNA: TGCGCCAGCAGCTCGGGACTAGCGGGGGGCCAAGAGACCCAGTACTTC
CDR3: CASSSGLAGGQETQYF